Described below is a single T cell receptor (beta chain) sequence and its context. Construction of the TCRbeta library involved unique molecular identifiers. In TCRdb, the PCR reads were re-called with MiXCR into one record per CDR3 protein. This repertoire shows roughly 500,000 distinct CDR3 sequences, about an eighth found once; its top ten account for roughly 5.4%. V was clipped by 2 bases and J by 6 bases, with 20 bases between them. Germline values: CDR1 MNHEY, CDR2 SVGEGT. The CDR3 extends over 16 amino acids. The data are from a study of T-cell reconstitution after alpha-beta-depleted transplantation in children.

The chain is built from TRBV6-2 or TRBV6-3 and TRBJ2-7; no definite D call. The receptor's source is a human donor who donated a stem cell graft to a child with combined immunodeficiency. This sample comprised PBMCs from the stem cell graft donor, obtained from the stem cell graft. The CDR3 DNA is TGTGCCAGCAGTTACCCTGGGATGGGTCCGAGCAGCGAGCAGTACTTC. Protein: CASSYPGMGPSSEQYF.